This T cell receptor beta chain comes out of a study of Graves' ophthalmopathy and Graves' hyperthyroidism. General observations from the study: Ophthalmopathy was separated from stable hyperthyroidism by a 13-signature model with over 85% sensitivity and 81.08% specificity. Among expanded thyroid clonotypes above 0.001 frequency, most also occurred in blood.

The diagnostic workup employed clinical symptoms, serum thyroxine, TRAb, thyroid ultrasound and orbital computed tomography. This clonotype has only one observation. Its antigen remains unknown. Amplification of the TCR beta CDR3 regions used RNA transcripts (as template). RT-PCR with HTBI primers came first, then second-round multiplex PCR. TCRdb re-derived calls from the multiplex PCR reads in MiXCR, one entry per CDR3 protein. The sample lists around 670,000 distinct CDR3 sequences; approximately 40% were seen once. This TCR derives from an adult man with Graves' ophthalmopathy. Sequenced sample: peripheral blood.

CDR3 nucleotide sequence: TGTGCCAGCAGCCAAGTGGTAGCTAACTATGGCTACACCTTC. Translated, it gives CASSQVVANYGYTF. The chain carries TRBV7-2 and TRBJ1-2, with D unclear. V was shortened by 5 bases and J by 0 bases, with 10 bases between the two germline ends. CDR1 SGHTA and CDR2 FQGNSA come from the germline V gene. CDR3 length: 14 amino acids. Full variable domain (rest looked up from reference TRBV7-2 and TRBJ1-2): GAGVSQSPSNKVTEKGKDVELRCDPISGHTALYWYRQSLGQGLEFLIYFQGNSAPDKSGLPSDRFSAERTGGSVSTLTIQRTQQEDSAVYLCASSQVVANYGYTFGSGTRLTVV.